Listed below are T cell receptor beta chains from one sample, sequenced in a study of response to subunit inactivated influenza vaccine. TCRdb redid the calling of the RT-PCR reads with MiXCR, one entry per CDR3 protein. The repertoire holds hundreds of thousands of distinct CDR3 sequences, with over 9.5% as singletons. The sequences come from PBMCs from blood, collected on the day of vaccination. These receptors all come from a man aged 50-60 years who received an inactivated influenza vaccine. Both conserved end residues are part of each CDR3.

>TRBJ2-1|TRBV10-3
CAISESTPSNEQFF
>TRBJ2-3|TRBV14
CASSQAGYLDTQYF
>TRBJ2-5|TRBV12-3/TRBV12-4
CASSLSAGAQETQYF
>TRBJ2-7|TRBV20-1
CSAVPPGLWGNSYEQYF
>TRBJ1-2|TRBV5-1
CASSTRQGAQVYGYTF
>TRBJ2-2|TRBV6-4
CASSRDRLASGELFF
>TRBJ2-2|TRBV2
CAKLQGRSDTGELFF
>TRBJ1-1|TRBV30
CAWNWIGATEAFF
>TRBJ2-7|TRBV3-1
CASISQGKVREQYF
>TRBJ2-1|TRBV11-2
CASSRLSLNAKDEQFF
>TRBJ2-5|TRBV29-1
CSVEGQQGGETQYF
>TRBJ2-5|TRBV7-8
CASGPSGRIQETQYF
>TRBJ2-3|TRBV4-2
CASSQEGTRTDTQYF
>TRBJ2-1|TRBV4-3
CASSWRGRVSANEQFF
>TRBJ2-2|TRBV6-2/TRBV6-3
CASGRITGELFF
>TRBJ1-3|TRBV29-1
CSVEGTGNTIYF
>TRBJ2-1|TRBV30
CAWSPTLAAEQFF
>TRBJ1-6|TRBV20-1
CSAPAGSSSPLHF
>TRBJ1-2|TRBV5-1
CASSSGQVGNYGYTF
>TRBJ1-5|TRBV7-2
CASSYNIYSNQPQHF
>TRBJ2-7|TRBV5-1
CASSEDTTYEQYF
>TRBJ2-7|TRBV11-3
CASSPHKGAQEQYF
>TRBJ2-2|TRBV9
CASSGQDHEAGELFF
>TRBJ2-5|TRBV7-9
CASSLVEGTQYF
>TRBJ1-1|TRBV5-1
CASVGDTEAFF
>TRBJ2-5|TRBV3-1
CASSGNRGRETQYF
>TRBJ1-4|TRBV20-1
CSAREGQINEKLFF
>TRBJ2-7|TRBV29-1
CSVERGGYEQYF
>TRBJ2-4|TRBV5-1
CASSARTGRAKNIQYF
>TRBJ2-2|TRBV27
CASLSRNTGELFF
>TRBJ2-7|TRBV3-1
CASSQDGAEQYF
>TRBJ1-2|TRBV7-6
CASSLTEADYGYTF
>TRBJ2-5|TRBV7-3
CASSKTGTPEETQYF
>TRBJ2-1|TRBV3-1
CASSSRRRLFF
>TRBJ2-2|TRBV7-3
CASSSQLAGELFF
>TRBJ2-7|TRBV11-2
CASSSPGLATGEQYF
>TRBJ2-7|TRBV29-1
CSVSGLHRPYEQYF
>TRBJ2-2|TRBV7-8
CASSPTSYTGELFF
>TRBJ2-5|TRBV12-3/TRBV12-4
CASSPTGGPQETQYF
>TRBJ2-7|TRBV12-3/TRBV12-4
CASSHTGSRSYEQYF
>TRBJ1-5|TRBV7-8
CASRSDRGQPQHF
>TRBJ2-1|TRBV6-2/TRBV6-3
CASRPWAGESYNEQFF
>TRBJ1-2|TRBV7-9
CASSLDLFTGYTF
>TRBJ2-7|TRBV5-1
CASSLSGVYEQYF
>TRBJ2-1|TRBV29-1
CSGGQKYNEQFF
>TRBJ1-2|TRBV3-1
CASSQVRASGGYTF
>TRBJ2-7|TRBV2
CASSAHRGGYEQYF
>TRBJ1-5|TRBV28
CASSFLGGWNQPQHF
>TRBJ2-3|TRBV28
CASSRKWGARKSPDTQYF
>TRBJ1-1|TRBV12-3/TRBV12-4
CASRVTGDAEAFF
>TRBJ2-7|TRBV12-3/TRBV12-4
CASSTLLYEQYF
>TRBJ2-7|TRBV5-1
CASSSPPSTEQYF
>TRBJ2-3|TRBV11-2
CASSSTGISTDTQYF
>TRBJ2-1|TRBV24-1
CATSPARTGENEQFF
>TRBJ1-1|TRBV25-1
CASRAGLTEAFF
>TRBJ2-7|TRBV5-5
CASSLRTGVLSYEQYF
>TRBJ2-5|TRBV7-2
CASGLTQETQYF